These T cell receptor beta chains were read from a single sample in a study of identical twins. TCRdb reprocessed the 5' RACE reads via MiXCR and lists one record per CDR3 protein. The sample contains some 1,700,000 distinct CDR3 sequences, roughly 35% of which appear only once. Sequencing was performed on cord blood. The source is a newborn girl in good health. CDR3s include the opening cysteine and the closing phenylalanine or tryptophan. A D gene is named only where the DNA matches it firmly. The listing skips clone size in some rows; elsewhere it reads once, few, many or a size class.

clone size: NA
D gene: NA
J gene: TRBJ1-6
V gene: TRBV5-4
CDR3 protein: CASSSIKRGANSPLHF
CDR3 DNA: TGTGCCAGCAGCTCCATCAAGAGGGGAGCCAATTCACCCCTCCACTTT

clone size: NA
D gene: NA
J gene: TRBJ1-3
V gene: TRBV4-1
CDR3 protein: CASSQDRQGGNTIYF
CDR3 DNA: TGCGCCAGCAGCCAAGATCGGCAGGGTGGAAACACCATATATTTT

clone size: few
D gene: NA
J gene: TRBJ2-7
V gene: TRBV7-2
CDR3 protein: CASSLLRGPSYEQYF
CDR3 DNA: TGTGCCAGCAGCTTGTTGCGGGGCCCTTCCTACGAGCAGTACTTC

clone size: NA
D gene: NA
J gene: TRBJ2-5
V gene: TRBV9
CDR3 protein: CASSALPGPQETQYF
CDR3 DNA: TGTGCCAGCAGCGCACTACCGGGACCCCAAGAGACCCAGTACTTC

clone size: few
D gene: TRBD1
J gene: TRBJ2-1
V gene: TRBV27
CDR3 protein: CASKQGANEQFF
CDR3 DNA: TGTGCCAGCAAACAGGGGGCGAATGAGCAGTTCTTC

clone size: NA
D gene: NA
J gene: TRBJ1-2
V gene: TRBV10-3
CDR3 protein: CAISESGRDYGYTF
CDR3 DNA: TGTGCCATCAGTGAGTCGGGCAGGGACTATGGCTACACCTTC

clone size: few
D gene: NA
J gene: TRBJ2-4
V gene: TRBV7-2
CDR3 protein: CASSLERQNIQYF
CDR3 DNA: TGTGCCAGCAGCTTAGAAAGGCAAAACATTCAGTACTTC

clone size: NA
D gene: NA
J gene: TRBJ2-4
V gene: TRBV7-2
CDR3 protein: CASSLDPAPIKNIQYF
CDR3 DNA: TGTGCCAGCAGCTTAGATCCAGCTCCGATCAAAAACATTCAGTACTTC

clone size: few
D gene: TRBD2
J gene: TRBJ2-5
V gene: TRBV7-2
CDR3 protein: CASSLAPGTSSSNEQYF
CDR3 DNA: TGTGCCAGCAGCTTAGCTCCGGGGACTAGTTCCTCAAATGAGCAGTACTTC

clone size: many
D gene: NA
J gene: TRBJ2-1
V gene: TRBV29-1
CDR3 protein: CSVEGPYNEQFF
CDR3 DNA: TGCAGCGTTGAAGGACCCTACAATGAGCAGTTCTTC

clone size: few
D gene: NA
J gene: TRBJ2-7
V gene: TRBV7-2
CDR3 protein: CASSQGPDYEQYF
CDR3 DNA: TGTGCCAGCAGCCAGGGACCGGACTACGAGCAGTACTTC

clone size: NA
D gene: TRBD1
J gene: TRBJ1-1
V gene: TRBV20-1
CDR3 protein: CSASRGLTEAFF
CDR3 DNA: TGCAGTGCTTCCAGGGGGCTGACTGAAGCTTTCTTT

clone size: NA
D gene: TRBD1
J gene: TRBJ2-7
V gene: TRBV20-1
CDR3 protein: CSACRQGYEQYF
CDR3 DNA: TGCAGTGCTTGTAGACAGGGTTACGAGCAGTACTTC

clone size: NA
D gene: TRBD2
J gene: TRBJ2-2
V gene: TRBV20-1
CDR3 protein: CSARKREGNTGELFF
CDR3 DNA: TGCAGTGCTAGGAAGCGGGAGGGGAATACCGGGGAGCTGTTTTTT

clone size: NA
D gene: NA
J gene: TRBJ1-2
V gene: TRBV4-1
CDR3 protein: CVSSQQTREARAYGYTF
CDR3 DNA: TGCGTCAGCAGCCAACAAACCAGGGAGGCAAGGGCATATGGCTACACCTTC

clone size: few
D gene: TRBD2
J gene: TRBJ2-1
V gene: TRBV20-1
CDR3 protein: CSAREGLDRDEQFF
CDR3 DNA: TGCAGTGCTAGAGAGGGACTAGATAGGGATGAGCAGTTCTTC

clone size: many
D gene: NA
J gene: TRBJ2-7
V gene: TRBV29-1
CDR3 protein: CSVQGNEQYF
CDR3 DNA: TGCAGCGTTCAGGGAAACGAGCAGTACTTC

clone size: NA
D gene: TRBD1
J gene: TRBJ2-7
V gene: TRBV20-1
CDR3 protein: CSARDRTGVGEQYF
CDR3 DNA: TGCAGTGCTAGAGATCGGACAGGGGTGGGCGAGCAGTACTTC

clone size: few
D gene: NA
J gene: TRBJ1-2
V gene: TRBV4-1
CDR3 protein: CASSQPGEVFYGYTF
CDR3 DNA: TGCGCCAGCAGCCAACCAGGGGAAGTATTCTATGGCTACACCTTC

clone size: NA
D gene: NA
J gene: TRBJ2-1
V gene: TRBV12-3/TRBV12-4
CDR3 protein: CASMHPGTAYNEQFF
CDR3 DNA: TGTGCCAGCATGCATCCCGGGACTGCATACAATGAGCAGTTCTTC

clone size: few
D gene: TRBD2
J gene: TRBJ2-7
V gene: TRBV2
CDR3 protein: CASSDRLAGFGEQYF
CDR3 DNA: TGTGCCAGCAGTGATAGGCTAGCGGGATTTGGCGAGCAGTACTTC

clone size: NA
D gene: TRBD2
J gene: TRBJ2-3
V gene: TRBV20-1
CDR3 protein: CSASGLAETTGTQYF
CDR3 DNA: TGCAGTGCTAGTGGACTAGCGGAGACCACAGGTACGCAGTATTTT

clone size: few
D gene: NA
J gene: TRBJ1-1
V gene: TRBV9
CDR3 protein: CASSVGGLGTEAFF
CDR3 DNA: TGTGCCAGCAGCGTAGGGGGGCTTGGGACTGAAGCTTTCTTT

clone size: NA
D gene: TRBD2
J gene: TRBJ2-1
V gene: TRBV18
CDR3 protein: CASSPIVAGSSYNEQFF
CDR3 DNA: TGTGCCAGCTCACCGATAGTAGCGGGAAGCTCCTACAATGAGCAGTTCTTC

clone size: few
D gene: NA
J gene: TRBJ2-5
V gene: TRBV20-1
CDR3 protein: CSAREGAWETQYF
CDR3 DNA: TGCAGTGCTAGAGAGGGGGCATGGGAGACCCAGTACTTC

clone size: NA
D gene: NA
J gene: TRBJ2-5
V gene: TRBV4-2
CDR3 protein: CASSQARLVGQETQYF
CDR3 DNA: TGTGCCAGCAGCCAAGCGCGACTAGTAGGCCAAGAGACCCAGTACTTC

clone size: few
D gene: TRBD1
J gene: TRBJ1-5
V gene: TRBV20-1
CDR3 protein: CSARAQTGGNQPQHF
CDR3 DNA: TGCAGTGCTAGAGCCCAGACAGGGGGCAATCAGCCCCAGCATTTT

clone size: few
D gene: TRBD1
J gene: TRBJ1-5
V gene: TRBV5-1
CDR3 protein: CASSLDRGHRNQPQHF
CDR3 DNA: TGCGCCAGCAGCTTGGATAGGGGGCATCGCAATCAGCCCCAGCATTTT

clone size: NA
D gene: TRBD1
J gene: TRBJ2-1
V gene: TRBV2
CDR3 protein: CASSEQGDFALSSYSEQFF
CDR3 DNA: TGTGCCAGCAGTGAACAGGGGGATTTCGCCCTAAGCTCCTACAGTGAGCAGTTCTTC

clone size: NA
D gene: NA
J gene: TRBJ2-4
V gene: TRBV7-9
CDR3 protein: CASSLQGGKNIQYF
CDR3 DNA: TGTGCCAGCAGCTTGCAGGGAGGCAAAAACATTCAGTACTTC

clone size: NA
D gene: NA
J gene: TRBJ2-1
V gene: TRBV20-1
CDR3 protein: CSARVLKGAGSYNEQFF
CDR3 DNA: TGCAGTGCTAGAGTCTTAAAAGGAGCCGGCTCCTACAATGAGCAGTTCTTC

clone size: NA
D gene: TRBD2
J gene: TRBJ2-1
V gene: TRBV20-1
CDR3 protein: CSASRSHSGGHYNEQFF
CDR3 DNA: TGCAGTGCTAGTCGGAGCCATAGCGGGGGCCACTACAATGAGCAGTTCTTC

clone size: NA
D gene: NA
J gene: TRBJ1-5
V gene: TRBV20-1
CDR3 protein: CSAINSNQPQHF
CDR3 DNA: TGCAGTGCTATAAACAGCAATCAGCCCCAGCATTTT

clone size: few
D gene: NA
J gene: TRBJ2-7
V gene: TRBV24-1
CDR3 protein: CANPPIYEQYF
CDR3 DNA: TGTGCCAACCCCCCTATCTACGAGCAGTACTTC

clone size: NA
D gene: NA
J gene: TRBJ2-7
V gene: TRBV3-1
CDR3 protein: CASSQDGKGPVEQYF
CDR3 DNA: TGTGCCAGCAGCCAAGATGGAAAGGGCCCGGTTGAGCAGTACTTC

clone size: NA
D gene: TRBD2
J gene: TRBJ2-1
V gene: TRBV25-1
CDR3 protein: CASSDRGLAGNEQFF
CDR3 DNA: TGTGCCAGCAGTGATCGGGGACTAGCGGGCAATGAGCAGTTCTTC

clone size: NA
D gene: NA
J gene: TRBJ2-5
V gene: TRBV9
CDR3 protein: CASSESSLYQETRYF
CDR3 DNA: TGTGCCAGCAGCGAGTCTAGCTTGTACCAAGAGACCCGGTACTTC

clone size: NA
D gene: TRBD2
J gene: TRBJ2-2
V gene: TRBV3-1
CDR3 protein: CASSQIAGAGTGELFF
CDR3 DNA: TGTGCCAGCAGCCAAATAGCGGGAGCGGGCACCGGGGAGCTGTTTTTT

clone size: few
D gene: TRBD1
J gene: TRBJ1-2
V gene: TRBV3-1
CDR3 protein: CASSRAGTGSRYGYTF
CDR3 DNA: TGTGCCAGCAGCCGGGCTGGGACAGGGAGTAGATATGGCTACACCTTC

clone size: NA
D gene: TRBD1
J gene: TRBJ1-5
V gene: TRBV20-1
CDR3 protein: CSARAGQGGRQPQHF
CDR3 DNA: TGCAGTGCTAGAGCAGGACAGGGCGGTCGACAGCCCCAGCATTTT

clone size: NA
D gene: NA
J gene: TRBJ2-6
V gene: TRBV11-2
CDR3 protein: CTSSSLTGANVLTF
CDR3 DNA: TGTACCAGCAGCTCTCTTACTGGGGCCAACGTCCTGACTTTC

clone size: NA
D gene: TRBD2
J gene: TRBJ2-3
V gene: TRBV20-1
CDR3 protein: CSAREPGSGGTDTQYF
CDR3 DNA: TGCAGTGCTAGAGAACCCGGTAGCGGGGGCACAGATACGCAGTATTTT

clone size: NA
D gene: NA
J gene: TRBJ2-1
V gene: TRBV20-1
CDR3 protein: CSARDHPEQFF
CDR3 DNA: TGCAGTGCTAGAGATCACCCCGAGCAGTTCTTC

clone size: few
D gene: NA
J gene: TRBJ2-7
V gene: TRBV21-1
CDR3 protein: CASSIVGLAGSLFHEQYF
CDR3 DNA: TGTGCCAGCAGCATCGTGGGACTAGCGGGGTCCCTCTTCCACGAGCAGTACTTC

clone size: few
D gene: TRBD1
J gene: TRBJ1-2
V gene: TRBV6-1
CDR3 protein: CASSEANRGSYGYTF
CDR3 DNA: TGTGCCAGCAGTGAAGCGAACAGGGGTTCCTATGGCTACACCTTC

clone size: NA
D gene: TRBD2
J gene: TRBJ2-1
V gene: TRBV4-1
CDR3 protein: CASSLREGTSAYNEQFF
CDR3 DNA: TGCGCCAGCAGCCTAAGAGAGGGGACTAGCGCTTACAATGAGCAGTTCTTC

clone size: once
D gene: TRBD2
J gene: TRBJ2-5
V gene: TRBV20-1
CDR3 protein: CSAGSALAGDNEQYF
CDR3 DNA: TGCAGTGCTGGAAGTGCACTAGCGGGGGACAATGAGCAGTACTTC

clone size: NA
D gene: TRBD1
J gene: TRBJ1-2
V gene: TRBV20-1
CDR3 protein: CSARPLTTGEGYTF
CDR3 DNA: TGCAGTGCTAGACCCCTAACAACAGGGGAAGGCTACACCTTC

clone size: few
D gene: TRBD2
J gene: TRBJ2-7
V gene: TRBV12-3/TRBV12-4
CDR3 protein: CASSLVAGTRNNEQYF
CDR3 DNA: TGTGCCAGCAGTTTAGTAGCCGGGACTAGGAACAATGAGCAGTACTTC

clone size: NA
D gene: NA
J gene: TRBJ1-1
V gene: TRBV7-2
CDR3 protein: CASSLVPGENAFF
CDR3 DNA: TGTGCCAGCAGCTTAGTCCCGGGAGAAAATGCTTTCTTT

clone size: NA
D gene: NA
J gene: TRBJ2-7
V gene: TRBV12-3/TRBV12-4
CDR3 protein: CASSLATVRIYEQYF
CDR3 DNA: TGTGCCAGCAGTTTAGCGACGGTCAGGATTTACGAGCAGTACTTC

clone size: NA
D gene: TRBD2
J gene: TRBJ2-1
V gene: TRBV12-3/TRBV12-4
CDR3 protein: CASSLGGSIYNEQFF
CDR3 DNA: TGTGCCAGCAGTTTAGGCGGGAGCATTTACAATGAGCAGTTCTTC

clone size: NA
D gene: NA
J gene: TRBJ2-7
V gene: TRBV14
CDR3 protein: CASGQFRSGEQYF
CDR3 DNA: TGTGCCAGCGGCCAATTCCGGAGTGGGGAGCAGTACTTC

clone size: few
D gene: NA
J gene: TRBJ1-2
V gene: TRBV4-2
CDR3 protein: CASSYGNIYGYTF
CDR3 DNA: TGTGCCAGCAGCTACGGCAACATCTATGGCTACACCTTC

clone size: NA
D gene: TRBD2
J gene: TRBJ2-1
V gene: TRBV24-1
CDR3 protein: CATKGGLEGNEQFF
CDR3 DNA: TGTGCCACCAAAGGGGGACTAGAGGGCAATGAGCAGTTCTTC

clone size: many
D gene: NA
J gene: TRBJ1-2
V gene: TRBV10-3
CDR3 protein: CAISESGYGYTF
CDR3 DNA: TGTGCCATCAGTGAGTCAGGGTATGGCTACACCTTC

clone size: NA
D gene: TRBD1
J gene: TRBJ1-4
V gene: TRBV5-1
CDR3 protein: CASSLGQFAATNEKLFF
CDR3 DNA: TGCGCCAGCAGCCTGGGACAGTTCGCGGCAACTAATGAAAAACTGTTTTTT

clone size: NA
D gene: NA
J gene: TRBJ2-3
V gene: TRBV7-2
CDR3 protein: CASSFGSRTLAQYF
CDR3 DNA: TGTGCCAGCAGCTTTGGCTCCCGGACTCTAGCGCAGTATTTT

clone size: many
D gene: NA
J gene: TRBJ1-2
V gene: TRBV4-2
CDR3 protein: CASSQEGRTALGTNYGYTF
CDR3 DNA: TGTGCCAGCAGCCAAGAAGGTCGGACAGCCTTGGGGACTAACTATGGCTACACCTTC

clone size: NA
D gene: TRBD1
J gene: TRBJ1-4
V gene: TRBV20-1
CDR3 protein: CSARMGQGNEKLFF
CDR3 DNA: TGCAGTGCTAGAATGGGACAGGGGAATGAAAAACTGTTTTTT